This T cell receptor (beta chain) is drawn from a study of T cells in Graves' hyperthyroidism and ophthalmopathy. Whole-study results and caveats: For ophthalmopathy, model prediction preceded onset by a median 6.5 months. Expanded thyroid clonotypes (above 0.001) were mostly also found in blood.

RNA transcripts gave rise to amplified TCR beta CDR3 regions. First-round RT-PCR targeting the TCR CDR3 was performed with the HTBI primer set. MiXCR, applied by TCRdb to the multiplex PCR reads, yields one record per CDR3 protein. Of fewer than 750,000 distinct CDR3 sequences listed, more than 12% are singletons. Patients with ophthalmopathy all had a Clinical Activity Score of at least 3, a NOSPECS grade of at least 4 and duration under 3 months. Uncontrolled infection, other autoimmune disease, pregnancy or lactation barred patients from enrollment. The germline V gene encodes CDR1 LGHNA and CDR2 YSLEER. Deletions cut 0 bases from V and 2 bases from J, with 12 bases between. CDR3 length: 16 residues. This clonotype was seen more than once but under ten times. Its antigen is unidentified.

V and J are TRBV4-3 and TRBJ2-3; possible D gene TRBD2, 6 bases. This TCR derives from a woman aged 45 to 65 with Graves' ophthalmopathy. Sequenced: blood. The CDR3 loop is CASSQDGQDYTDTQYF. The CDR3 nucleotides are TGCGCCAGCAGCCAAGATGGGCAGGACTACACAGATACGCAGTATTTT.